Listed here are 32 T cell receptor beta chains from one sample, sequenced in a study of blood T cells in healthy people across ages. With a J-beta primer mix and a sample-barcoded 5' primer, a second PCR ran 7 to 11 cycles. One entry per CDR3 protein results from TCRdb running MiXCR on the 5' RACE reads. The sample records some 700,000 distinct CDR3 sequences, 20% to 25% being singletons. The sequenced sample was blood. All receptors derive from a man between 65 and 85 years old in good health.

The rearrangement uses TRBV20-1 and TRBJ2-5, with D perhaps matching TRBD2 (5 bases). Per germline, CDR1 DFQATT and CDR2 SNEGSKA (reference sequence). V was pared by 3 bases and J by 5 bases, with 13 bases between. The CDR3 has 13 amino acids. In DNA, the CDR3 is TGCAGTGCTAGGAAAACTAGTACGGAGACCCAGTACTTC. Protein product: CSARKTSTETQYF.

On this clonotype: A junction end diverges from the germline sequence, so it may reflect a read error. The rearrangement uses TRBV7-2 and TRBJ2-7; D not resolved. The DNA end is a closer match to TRBJ2-1, so the J assignment may be wrong. The CDR3 covers 13 residues. The V gene's germline CDR1 is SGHTA and CDR2 FQGNSA. The CDR3 DNA reads TGTGCCGGCAGCTTAGTCTCGCTCAGTGAGCAGTTCTTC. It is translated as CAGSLVSLSEQFF.

The DNA of the CDR3 is TGTGCCAGCAGAGGGGGCGGGGGGGCTGAATTTACGTCCTACAATGAGCAGTTCTTC. Amino acids: CASRGGGGAEFTSYNEQFF. The gene calls are TRBV3-1 and TRBJ2-1; TRBD2 matches at 9 bases. The germline V gene has CDR1 LGHDT and CDR2 YNNKEL (reference sequence). CDR3 size: 19 residues. V trimming: 6 bases; J trimming: 1 base; junction bases outside the gene matches: 16.

This clonotype was counted between two and nine times. The CDR3 DNA is TGTGCCAGCACCCCGGGGAGGGGCGACACCATATATTTT. It is translated as CASTPGRGDTIYF. This chain connects TRBV12-3 or TRBV12-4 to TRBJ1-3; TRBD1 might be the D (5 bases). V lost 7 bases to trimming and J lost 8 bases, with 15 bases between them. CDR3 length: 13 amino acids.

Notes on this clonotype: At one of its ends the junction is not consistent with the germline gene, which may arise from a read error. This chain connects TRBV5-6 to TRBJ2-1, with D possibly matching TRBD2 (6 bases). Germline CDR1 reads SGHDT; CDR2 reads YYEEEE. This CDR3 contains 16 residues. CDR3: CASSLGGLNSYNEQLF. The CDR3 DNA follows: TGTGCCAGCAGCCTGGGGGGTCTAAACTCCTACAATGAGCAGCTCTTC.

The table lists this clonotype with many counts. The V gene is TRBV29-1, the J gene TRBJ2-1; the D gene is possibly TRBD2 (6 bases). This CDR3 contains 11 residues. Germline-derived CDR1 and CDR2 are SQVTM and ANQGSEA. V was pared by 2 bases and J by 12 bases, with 11 bases between. CDR3 bases: TGCAGCGTTGAAACCGGGAGTATGCAGTTCTTC. Residues: CSVETGSMQFF.

The rearrangement joins TRBV4-2 to TRBJ2-7, with TRBD1 as a possible D gene (6 bases). Trimming left V 0 bases short and J 3 bases short, with 9 bases between. Germline CDR1 is LGHNA and CDR2 is YNFKEQ. The CDR3 is made up of 14 amino acids. The CDR3 coding sequence is TGTGCCAGCAGCCAAGAGACAGGAGGCTACGAGCAGTACTTC. Translation: CASSQETGGYEQYF.

This clonotype was counted once. The chain joins TRBV3-1 to TRBJ2-1; 9 nucleotides agree with TRBD1. V dropped 4 bases and J dropped 0; count of bases not matched to a gene: 7. Germline V CDR1 and CDR2: LGHDT, YNNKEL (reference sequence). The CDR3 contains 17 residues. The CDR3 protein is CASSRRGTGNSYNEQFF. DNA for the CDR3: TGTGCCAGCAGCCGCCGAGGGACAGGGAACTCCTACAATGAGCAGTTCTTC.

This clonotype has a single count. This chain joins TRBV18 and TRBJ2-2; TRBD1 agrees at 8 bases. The CDR3 extends over 17 amino acids. The J segment lost 2 bases and the V segment lost 0 bases, leaving 5 bases of the junction unmatched. In germline, CDR1 is KGHSH, CDR2 LQKENI. Here the CDR3 DNA reads TGTGCCAGCTCACCACCACAGGGGGAGCTTAACACCGGGGAGCTGTTTTTT. Protein: CASSPPQGELNTGELFF.

This clonotype was seen more than once but under ten times. V is TRBV9 and J is TRBJ2-3; D tentatively fits TRBD1 or TRBD2 (6 bases each). Germline V gene lookup returns CDR1 SGDLS and CDR2 YYNGEE. V dropped 4 bases and J dropped 2 bases, with 23 bases sitting between them. The CDR3 has 18 residues. CDR3 protein: CASSPASDRGLNTDTQYF. DNA for the CDR3: TGTGCCAGCAGCCCCGCATCGGACCGGGGGCTAAACACAGATACGCAGTATTTT.

The V gene is TRBV3-1, the J gene TRBJ2-5; 9 nucleotides match TRBD1. With V trimmed by 1 base and J by 3 bases, 6 bases remained unmatched. The germline gives CDR1 LGHDT, CDR2 YNNKEL (reference sequence). The CDR3 has 16 residues. The CDR3 sequence is CASSQVPGQGKETQYF. The CDR3 nucleotides read TGTGCCAGCAGCCAAGTTCCGGGACAGGGTAAAGAGACCCAGTACTTC.

The J gene is TRBJ2-2, the V gene TRBV29-1; D uncertain. CDR3 length: 11 amino acids. Germline V lookup: CDR1 SQVTM, CDR2 ANQGSEA. V dropped 6 bases and J dropped 4 bases, with 6 bases sitting between them. The CDR3 DNA reads TGCAGCGTAATCCTCACCGGGGAGCTGTTTTTT. This translates into CSVILTGELFF.

This clonotype was recorded a few times. The rearrangement joins TRBV6-2 or TRBV6-3 to TRBJ2-1; D is possibly TRBD2 (5 bases). V shed 2 bases and J shed 0 bases, with 11 bases lying between them. The length of the CDR3 is 16 residues. CDR1 is MNHEY and CDR2 is SVGEGT in the germline V gene. The CDR3 sequence is CASSYDAGSSYNEQFF. In DNA form, the CDR3 reads TGTGCCAGCAGTTACGACGCTGGGAGCTCCTACAATGAGCAGTTCTTC.

This clonotype was seen at least ten times. The CDR3 reads CASSLDRAGGYTF. The CDR3 bases are TGTGCCAGCAGCTTGGACAGGGCTGGTGGCTACACCTTC. The chain carries TRBV11-2 and TRBJ1-2; 8 nucleotides line up with TRBD1. After removal of 3 bases from V and 7 bases from J, the junction contained 4 bases not matched to a gene. The CDR3 spans 13 residues. Per germline, CDR1 SGHAT and CDR2 FQNNGV. The variable domain in full, with the rest retrieved from reference TRBV11-2 and TRBJ1-2, is EAGVAQSPRYKIIEKRQSVAFWCNPISGHATLYWYQQILGQGPKLLIQFQNNGVVDDSQLPKDRFSAERLKGVDSTLKIQPAKLEDSAVYLCASSLDRAGGYTFGSGTRLTVV.

In this sample, this clonotype turned up a few times. The V gene is TRBV12-3 or TRBV12-4, the J gene TRBJ1-1; 8 bases map to TRBD1. V lost 5 bases, J lost 0 bases, and 5 bases stayed unmatched. The CDR3 spans 15 residues. As DNA, the CDR3 is TGTGCCAGCAGTGATTGGGACAGGATGAACACTGAAGCTTTCTTT. As protein: CASSDWDRMNTEAFF.

The V call is TRBV10-2, the J call TRBJ2-3, with 10 bases that match TRBD2. The CDR3 is made up of 15 amino acids. Losses at the gene ends were 8 bases for V and 7 bases for J; bases not matched to a gene: 12. Germline lookup yields CDR1 WSHSY and CDR2 SAAADI. Here the CDR3 DNA reads TGCGCCAGCTCCCAAGGCCTAGCGGGGGTAAATACGCAGTATTTT. Its translation is CASSQGLAGVNTQYF.

The chain links TRBV20-1 to TRBJ2-2; D call uncertain. Germline V gives CDR1 DFQATT, CDR2 SNEGSKA (reference sequence). CDR3 size: 13 residues. With 1 base removed from V and 5 bases from J, the gap between germline ends came to 8 bases. The CDR3 bases are TGCAGTGCTAGAGTGCGAGATACCGGGGAGCTGTTTTTT. Its translation is CSARVRDTGELFF.

The chain recombines TRBV27 with TRBJ2-4; 12 nucleotides match TRBD2. Germline V CDR1 and CDR2: MNHEY, SMNVEV (reference sequence). V trimming: 6 bases; J trimming: 0 bases; junction bases outside the gene matches: 9. CDR3 size: 18 residues. CDR3 DNA: TGTGCCAGCAGAGGACTAGCGGGACTTTTTTCAGCCAAAAACATTCAGTACTTC. This codes for CASRGLAGLFSAKNIQYF.

V and J are TRBV5-5 and TRBJ2-1; 10 nucleotides match TRBD2. Germline-derived CDR1 and CDR2 are SGHKS and YYEKEE (reference sequence). After removal of 3 bases from V and 7 bases from J, the junction contained 7 bases not matched to a gene. The CDR3 runs 15 residues. The CDR3 region has the DNA TGTGCCAGCAGCTCCCTAGCGGGAGCTAAAAATGAGCAGTTCTTC. This translates into CASSSLAGAKNEQFF.

The chain links TRBV11-2 to TRBJ2-5; TRBD1 aligns across 10 bases. V shed 4 bases and J 5 bases; nucleotides not matched to a gene: 1. The germline gives CDR1 SGHAT, CDR2 FQNNGV. The CDR3 covers 13 residues. The CDR3 bases are TGTGCCAGCAGCTCGGACAGGGGGGAGACCCAGTACTTC. Protein product: CASSSDRGETQYF.

This clonotype showed up just a few times. The chain joins TRBV5-5 to TRBJ2-2; TRBD1 is a possible D gene (5 bases). The CDR3 covers 16 residues. The V and J ends lost 4 bases and 0 bases respectively, with 13 bases between them. Germline CDR1 reads SGHKS; CDR2 reads YYEKEE (reference sequence). CDR3 in DNA: TGTGCCAGCAGCCCGGACAAACTCGCGAACACCGGGGAGCTGTTTTTT. It specifies CASSPDKLANTGELFF.

This clonotype was seen a single time. The V gene is TRBV2, the J gene TRBJ2-7; D tentatively reads TRBD1 or TRBD2 (5 bases each). Germline V gene data show CDR1 as SNHLY and CDR2 as FYNNEI. CDR3 size: 13 residues. V was clipped by 1 base and J by 4 bases, with 8 bases between them. This CDR3 is CASSEVEGYEQYF. The CDR3 DNA sequence: TGTGCCAGCAGTGAAGTCGAGGGGTACGAGCAGTACTTC.

This rearrangement joins TRBV5-1 to TRBJ2-1; TRBD2 aligns across 8 bases. Germline lookup yields CDR1 SGHRS and CDR2 YFSETQ. The CDR3 has 16 amino acids. V lost 3 bases and J lost 9; bases outside the gene matches: 14. The CDR3 nucleotides are TGCGCCAGCAGCTGGATTCCCGCGGGGGGCGGGACTGAGCAGTTCTTC. Its protein is CASSWIPAGGGTEQFF.

This chain connects TRBV7-9 to TRBJ2-1; D remains ambiguous. Germline values: CDR1 SEHNR, CDR2 FQNEAQ (reference sequence). The CDR3 is 12 amino acids. DNA for the CDR3: TGTGCTGACGGCCGACTTGTGGATGAGCAGTTCTTC. Its protein product is CADGRLVDEQFF. Full variable domain (outside the CDR3, taken from reference TRBV7-9 and TRBJ2-1): DTGVSQNPRHKITKRGQNVTFRCDPISEHNRLYWYRQTLGQGPEFLTYFQNEAQLEKSRLLSDRFSAERPKGSFSTLEIQRTEQGDSAMYLCADGRLVDEQFFGPGTRLTVL.

This clonotype appeared many times. This chain links TRBV29-1 with TRBJ1-4; 8 bases align to TRBD1. CDR3 length: 15 amino acids. CDR1 is SQVTM, CDR2 ANQGSEA, per germline. V shed 0 bases, J shed 6 bases, and the junction held 6 bases outside the gene matches. The CDR3 protein is CSVEDMTGAHEKLFF. The CDR3 DNA reads TGCAGCGTTGAAGACATGACAGGGGCGCATGAAAAACTGTTTTTT.

The sample holds a few counts of this clonotype. This CDR3 reads CSAGGIYGYTF. DNA of the CDR3: TGCAGTGCAGGGGGGATATATGGCTACACCTTC. The V and J genes are TRBV20-1 and TRBJ1-2, with D possibly being TRBD1 (6 bases). There are 11 residues in the CDR3. Trimming took off 6 bases at V and 5 bases at J, with 10 bases between the two ends. Germline loops: CDR1 DFQATT, CDR2 SNEGSKA (reference sequence).

The chain links TRBV5-4 to TRBJ1-2, with 10 positions matching TRBD1. Per the germline V gene, CDR1 is SGHNT and CDR2 is YYREEE (reference sequence). This CDR3 spans 15 amino acids. The V gene end was trimmed by 4 bases and the J gene end by 5 bases; junction bases not matched to a gene: 8. The CDR3, as DNA: TGTGCCAGCAGCGCGGGGACAGGGGAAAGTTATGGCTACACCTTC. Translation gives CASSAGTGESYGYTF.

This chain joins TRBV27 and TRBJ1-1; D might be TRBD1 (5 bases). Per germline, CDR1 MNHEY and CDR2 SMNVEV (reference sequence). The germline V and J ends were trimmed by 5 bases and 2 bases, with 15 bases remaining between them. The CDR3 spans 15 residues. The CDR3 spells CASSARSGVNTEAFF. In DNA, the CDR3 is TGTGCCAGCAGTGCCCGTTCGGGGGTCAACACTGAAGCTTTCTTT.

This chain joins TRBV6-2 or TRBV6-3 and TRBJ2-1, with D tentatively TRBD1 (6 bases). The V end was cut by 8 bases, the J end by 6 bases, with 11 bases between. Germline V gene sequence: CDR1 MNHEY, CDR2 SVGEGT. The CDR3 runs 12 residues. The CDR3 nucleotides are TGTGCCAGCTCCGGGACACTCAATGAGCAGTTCTTC. This codes for CASSGTLNEQFF.

This clonotype was counted between two and nine times. The chain combines TRBV29-1 with TRBJ2-5; TRBD2 matches 11 bases. The DNA end lines up better with TRBJ2-1; the J call may be wrong. From germline, CDR1 is SQVTM and CDR2 ANQGSEA. The CDR3 extends over 14 amino acids. The CDR3 DNA reads TGCAGCGTCTCTACTACTAGCGGGAGCAATGAGCAGTTCTTC. It yields the protein CSVSTTSGSNEQFF.

This clonotype was recorded a few times. The V call is TRBV28, the J call TRBJ1-1; maybe TRBD1 (5 bases). The length of the CDR3 is 15 residues. V was clipped by 2 bases and J by 4 bases, with 14 bases between them. From germline, CDR1 is MDHEN and CDR2 SYDVKM. In nucleotides, the CDR3 is TGTGCCAGCAGTTTAACGCAGGGAGCCCGCACTGAAGCTTTCTTT. Protein: CASSLTQGARTEAFF.

The chain is built from TRBV12-3 or TRBV12-4 and TRBJ2-5; 7 bases are shared with TRBD1. Germline trimming cut 5 bases from V and 11 bases from J; bases unmatched to any gene: 14. The CDR3 extends over 14 amino acids. CDR3 sequence reads: CASSDWDRSTKQYF. CDR3 DNA sequence: TGTGCCAGCAGTGACTGGGACAGAAGTACGAAGCAGTACTTC.